The rows below give T cell receptor beta chains drawn from one sample of a study of CD8 T cells in Susac syndrome. TCRdb reprocessed the immunoSEQ multiplex PCR reads via MiXCR and lists one record per CDR3 protein. The table records about 290,000 distinct CDR3 sequences, 70% to 90% of them present only once. Material for sequencing was CD8+ T cells from PBMCs. Receptors were obtained from a human donor with multiple sclerosis. Both conserved end residues are part of each CDR3. A D gene is named only where the DNA matches it firmly. Size is stated for part of the rows, as once, few or many counts, or as a class when the clone is expanded.

V: TRBV27; D: -; length: 16; size: -; J: TRBJ2-3; CDR3: CASSLLQPPITDTQYF; DNA: TGTGCCAGCAGTTTGCTCCAGCCCCCGATCACAGATACGCAGTATTTT
V: TRBV5-4; D: TRBD1; length: 14; size: -; J: TRBJ1-1; CDR3: CASNRDRTNTEAFF; DNA: TGTGCCAGCAACCGGGACAGGACGAACACTGAAGCTTTCTTT
V: TRBV7-9; D: TRBD2; length: 15; size: -; J: TRBJ2-4; CDR3: CASSAPGTSANIQYF; DNA: TGTGCCAGCAGCGCCCCCGGGACTAGCGCCAACATTCAGTACTTC
V: TRBV3-1; D: TRBD2; length: 16; size: -; J: TRBJ2-3; CDR3: CASSQRGREDADTQYF; DNA: TGTGCCAGCAGCCAACGTGGACGGGAGGATGCAGATACGCAGTATTTT
V: TRBV19; D: -; length: 13; size: -; J: TRBJ1-1; CDR3: CASSQTGNTEAFF; DNA: TGTGCCAGTAGCCAGACAGGTAACACTGAAGCTTTCTTT
V: TRBV4-3; D: -; length: 15; size: -; J: TRBJ2-4; CDR3: CASSQGAVSGVIQYF; DNA: TGCGCCAGCAGCCAAGGAGCTGTCTCCGGAGTCATTCAGTACTTC
V: TRBV12-3/TRBV12-4; D: -; length: 15; size: -; J: TRBJ2-1; CDR3: CASSFTPAAYNEQFF; DNA: TGTGCCAGCAGTTTCACCCCGGCCGCCTACAATGAGCAGTTCTTC
V: TRBV4-1; D: TRBD1; length: 16; size: -; J: TRBJ1-5; CDR3: CASSQEEGARNQPQHF; DNA: TGCGCCAGCAGCCAGGAGGAGGGGGCTCGAAATCAGCCCCAGCATTTT
V: TRBV15; D: -; length: 15; size: -; J: TRBJ1-2; CDR3: CATSREAGYNYGYTF; DNA: TGTGCCACCAGCAGAGAGGCGGGGTATAACTATGGCTACACCTTC
V: TRBV5-1; D: -; length: 16; size: -; J: TRBJ2-3; CDR3: CASSWALGRVADTQYF; DNA: TGCGCCAGCAGCTGGGCATTAGGGAGAGTGGCAGATACGCAGTATTTT
V: TRBV5-1; D: -; length: 15; size: -; J: TRBJ2-7; CDR3: CASSLEFGSSYEQYF; DNA: TGCGCCAGCAGCTTGGAATTCGGATCAAGCTACGAGCAGTACTTC
V: TRBV30; D: -; length: 12; size: -; J: TRBJ1-5; CDR3: CAWSVRRQPQHF; DNA: TGTGCCTGGAGTGTACGGCGTCAGCCCCAGCATTTT
V: TRBV7-3; D: TRBD2; length: 17; size: -; J: TRBJ2-1; CDR3: CASSLSSGLEPYNEQFF; DNA: TGTGCCAGCAGCTTAAGTAGCGGGCTAGAACCTTACAATGAGCAGTTCTTC
V: TRBV18; D: -; length: 13; size: -; J: TRBJ2-4; CDR3: CASSRIQKNIQYF; DNA: TGTGCCAGCTCACGCATACAGAAAAACATTCAGTACTTC
V: TRBV28; D: -; length: 16; size: -; J: TRBJ2-3; CDR3: CASSFSSTASTDTQYF; DNA: TGTGCCAGCAGTTTCTCCTCGACTGCTAGCACAGATACGCAGTATTTT
V: TRBV7-6; D: TRBD2; length: 17; size: -; J: TRBJ2-5; CDR3: CASSFLDGRAGQETQYF; DNA: TGTGCCAGCAGCTTTTTGGACGGGAGGGCCGGCCAAGAGACCCAGTACTTC
V: TRBV6-4; D: TRBD2; length: 15; size: -; J: TRBJ2-3; CDR3: CASSGLAGGSDTQYF; DNA: TGTGCCAGCAGTGGACTAGCGGGCGGTTCAGATACGCAGTATTTT
V: TRBV20-1; D: -; length: 16; size: once; J: TRBJ2-4; CDR3: CSALHGREGYKNIQYF; DNA: TGCAGTGCTCTGCATGGCAGGGAAGGCTACAAAAACATTCAGTACTTC
V: TRBV4-3; D: -; length: 16; size: -; J: TRBJ2-7; CDR3: CASSQEIRGRSYEQYF; DNA: TGCGCCAGCAGCCAAGAAATCCGGGGCCGATCCTACGAGCAGTACTTC
V: TRBV5-6; D: -; length: 11; size: -; J: TRBJ2-1; CDR3: CASLLLGEQFF; DNA: TGTGCCAGCCTATTACTCGGTGAGCAGTTCTTC
V: TRBV19; D: -; length: 13; size: -; J: TRBJ2-7; CDR3: CASSMAVLYEQYF; DNA: TGTGCCAGTAGTATGGCGGTTCTCTACGAGCAGTACTTC
V: TRBV7-9; D: -; length: 14; size: few; J: TRBJ2-1; CDR3: CASSPMTGYNEQFF; DNA: TGTGCCAGCAGTCCGATGACAGGATACAATGAGCAGTTCTTC
V: TRBV10-2; D: -; length: 16; size: -; J: TRBJ2-1; CDR3: CASSEAHSASDNEQFF; DNA: TGCGCCAGCAGTGAGGCTCATAGCGCATCCGACAATGAGCAGTTCTTC
V: TRBV19; D: -; length: 15; size: -; J: TRBJ2-7; CDR3: CASSSVEGTSYEQHF; DNA: TGTGCCAGTAGTTCCGTCGAAGGGACTTCCTACGAGCAGCACTTC
V: TRBV7-7; D: -; length: 15; size: -; J: TRBJ2-2; CDR3: CASSLNDKNTGELFF; DNA: TGTGCCAGCAGCTTAAATGACAAGAACACCGGGGAGCTGTTTTTT
V: TRBV28; D: TRBD1; length: 18; size: -; J: TRBJ1-1; CDR3: CASSPPPWDRVMNTEAFF; DNA: TGTGCCAGCAGTCCGCCGCCCTGGGACAGAGTCATGAACACTGAAGCTTTCTTT
V: TRBV9; D: TRBD2; length: 17; size: -; J: TRBJ2-3; CDR3: CASSVATSGSSTDTQYF; DNA: TGTGCCAGCAGCGTAGCTACTAGCGGGAGTAGCACAGATACGCAGTATTTT
V: TRBV28; D: -; length: 14; size: once; J: TRBJ2-7; CDR3: CASSFRPELYEQYF; DNA: TGTGCCAGCAGTTTCAGACCAGAACTTTACGAGCAGTACTTC
V: TRBV7-9; D: -; length: 15; size: -; J: TRBJ2-7; CDR3: CASSLAGPGSYEQYF; DNA: TGTGCCAGCAGCTTAGCCGGTCCCGGCTCCTACGAGCAGTACTTC
V: TRBV27; D: -; length: 12; size: -; J: TRBJ2-3; CDR3: CATSGTLDTQYF; DNA: TGTGCCACCTCCGGGACATTAGATACGCAGTATTTT
V: TRBV15; D: -; length: 14; size: -; J: TRBJ1-2; CDR3: CATSRDKGNYGYTF; DNA: TGTGCCACCAGCAGAGATAAAGGGAACTATGGCTACACCTTC
V: TRBV19; D: -; length: 12; size: -; J: TRBJ1-2; CDR3: CASSIGSAGYTF; DNA: TGTGCCAGTAGTATAGGTTCAGCCGGCTACACCTTC
V: TRBV19; D: TRBD2; length: 15; size: -; J: TRBJ2-7; CDR3: CASSISTSGSGKQYF; DNA: TGTGCCAGTAGTATTTCGACTAGCGGGAGCGGAAAGCAGTACTTC
V: TRBV27; D: TRBD2; length: 15; size: -; J: TRBJ2-2; CDR3: CASSLGLAGHGELFF; DNA: TGTGCCAGCAGTTTAGGGCTAGCGGGACACGGGGAGCTGTTTTTT
V: TRBV11-2; D: -; length: 14; size: -; J: TRBJ2-7; CDR3: CASSSGRFPYEQYF; DNA: TGTGCCAGCAGCAGCGGACGTTTCCCCTACGAGCAGTACTTC
V: TRBV6-5; D: -; length: 14; size: -; J: TRBJ2-7; CDR3: CASSSLVRSYEQYF; DNA: TGTGCCAGCAGCTCACTAGTGAGGTCCTACGAGCAGTACTTC
V: TRBV29-1; D: TRBD1; length: 15; size: -; J: TRBJ2-5; CDR3: CSVEDTGQGGETQYF; DNA: TGCAGCGTTGAAGATACGGGACAGGGGGGAGAGACCCAGTACTTC
V: TRBV14; D: TRBD2; length: 15; size: -; J: TRBJ2-1; CDR3: CASSQDGLADLEQFF; DNA: TGTGCCAGCAGCCAAGATGGGCTAGCGGACCTGGAGCAGTTCTTC
V: TRBV27; D: TRBD2; length: 14; size: -; J: TRBJ2-3; CDR3: CASKGLAVTDTQYF; DNA: TGTGCCAGCAAGGGACTAGCGGTTACAGATACGCAGTATTTT
V: TRBV9; D: -; length: 14; size: -; J: TRBJ2-2; CDR3: CASSVVGQPGELFF; DNA: TGTGCCAGCAGCGTAGTAGGGCAGCCCGGGGAGCTGTTTTTT
V: TRBV19; D: -; length: 13; size: -; J: TRBJ1-1; CDR3: CATTGVSDTEAFF; DNA: TGTGCCACCACCGGGGTAAGCGACACTGAAGCTTTCTTT
V: TRBV11-2; D: TRBD2; length: 16; size: -; J: TRBJ2-2; CDR3: CASSSLAGSIAGELFF; DNA: TGTGCCAGCAGCAGTTTAGCGGGAAGTATAGCCGGGGAGCTGTTTTTT
V: TRBV16; D: -; length: 16; size: -; J: TRBJ1-1; CDR3: CASSLDPFRGDTEAFF; DNA: TGTGCCAGCAGCCTAGACCCCTTTAGAGGGGACACTGAAGCTTTCTTT
V: TRBV6-1; D: TRBD2; length: 15; size: few; J: TRBJ2-7; CDR3: CASSPGLAGPEEQYF; DNA: TGTGCCAGCAGCCCGGGACTAGCGGGCCCGGAAGAGCAGTACTTC
V: TRBV7-2; D: -; length: 15; size: -; J: TRBJ2-1; CDR3: CASTHFGGLGNEQFF; DNA: TGTGCCAGCACCCATTTCGGCGGGCTTGGCAATGAGCAGTTCTTC
V: TRBV6-5; D: -; length: 13; size: once; J: TRBJ1-1; CDR3: CASSYVTGGEAFF; DNA: TGTGCCAGCAGTTACGTGACGGGCGGTGAAGCTTTCTTT
V: TRBV27; D: TRBD2; length: 13; size: -; J: TRBJ2-7; CDR3: CASSWGLAGEQYF; DNA: TGTGCCAGCAGTTGGGGACTAGCTGGCGAGCAGTACTTC
V: TRBV20-1; D: TRBD2; length: 14; size: -; J: TRBJ2-7; CDR3: CSAHGREYGDEQYF; DNA: TGCAGTGCCCATGGGCGGGAGTACGGTGACGAGCAGTACTTC
V: TRBV30; D: -; length: 12; size: -; J: TRBJ1-1; CDR3: CAVTTLNTEAFF; DNA: TGTGCCGTTACGACGTTGAACACTGAAGCTTTCTTT
V: TRBV3-1; D: -; length: 15; size: -; J: TRBJ1-5; CDR3: CASSQDLWGGQPQHF; DNA: TGTGCCAGCAGCCAAGATCTCTGGGGTGGTCAGCCCCAGCATTTT
V: TRBV11-2; D: -; length: 13; size: -; J: TRBJ2-3; CDR3: CASRGLEVDTQYF; DNA: TGTGCCAGCAGGGGTCTTGAGGTCGATACGCAGTATTTT
V: TRBV9; D: -; length: 15; size: -; J: TRBJ2-2; CDR3: CASSANQVGRRELFF; DNA: TGTGCCAGCAGCGCCAACCAAGTGGGTCGGAGGGAGCTGTTTTTT
V: TRBV6-1; D: -; length: 14; size: -; J: TRBJ2-3; CDR3: CASSQLGSTDTQYF; DNA: TGTGCCAGCAGCCAACTAGGGAGCACAGATACGCAGTATTTT
V: TRBV3-1; D: TRBD2; length: 15; size: once; J: TRBJ2-1; CDR3: CASSRREGRNNEQFF; DNA: TGTGCCAGCAGCCGGCGGGAGGGCCGGAACAATGAGCAGTTCTTC
V: TRBV20-1; D: -; length: 16; size: -; J: TRBJ2-3; CDR3: CSASRPSSLNTDTQYF; DNA: TGCAGTGCTAGCCGTCCGTCCTCATTAAACACAGATACGCAGTATTTT